The clone carrying this T cell receptor beta chain was recorded many times. Its matching antigen is unknown. The time point denotes: persistent/refractory GD, antithyroid drugs over 5 years with positive TRAb. Construction of the TCR library relied on RNA isolated from PBMCs. Libraries of TCR beta came from iRepertoire HTBI primers plus Arm-PCR of CDR3 regions. TCRdb analysed the multiplex PCR reads with MiXCR anew, one entry per CDR3 protein. Here the sample spans some 420,000 distinct CDR3 sequences, around a fifth being singletons. The data were taken from a study of regulatory T cells in long-lasting Graves disease. Findings and caveats of the study: Reduced TCR diversity was observed in persistent Graves' patients versus newly diagnosed patients. Thyroid tissue went unexamined; only peripheral blood was analyzed. Comparison showed that persistent patients shared more public clonotypes (2,741) than new patients (about 970).

This CDR3 has 15 amino acids. The V gene end was trimmed by 3 bases and the J gene end by 4 bases; junction bases not matched to a gene: 1. Germline V CDR1 and CDR2: LGHNT, FRNRAP. This clonotype was obtained from a female donor with Graves disease. The chain couples TRBV12-5 to TRBJ1-4; 11 positions agree with TRBD1. This sample comprised peripheral blood mononuclear cells (PBMCs), obtained when the disease was refractory, from a patient treated with antithyroid drugs. CDR3 loop: CASGFGTGGNEKLFF. CDR3 in DNA: TGTGCTAGTGGTTTCGGGACAGGGGGTAATGAAAAACTGTTTTTT.